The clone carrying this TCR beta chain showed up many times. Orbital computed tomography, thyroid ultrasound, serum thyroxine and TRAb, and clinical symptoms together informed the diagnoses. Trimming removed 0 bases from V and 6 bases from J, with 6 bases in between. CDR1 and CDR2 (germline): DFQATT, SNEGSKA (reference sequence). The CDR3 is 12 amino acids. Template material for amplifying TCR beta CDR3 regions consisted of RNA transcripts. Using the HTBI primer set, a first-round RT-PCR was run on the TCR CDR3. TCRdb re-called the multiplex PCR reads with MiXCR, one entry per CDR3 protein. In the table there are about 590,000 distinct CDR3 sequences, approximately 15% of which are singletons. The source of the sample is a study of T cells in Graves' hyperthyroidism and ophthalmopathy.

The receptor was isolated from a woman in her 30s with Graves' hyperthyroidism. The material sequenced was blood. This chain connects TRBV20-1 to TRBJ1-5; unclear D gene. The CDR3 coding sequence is TGCAGTGCTAGAGATCCGGTTCAGCCCCAGCATTTT. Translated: CSARDPVQPQHF.